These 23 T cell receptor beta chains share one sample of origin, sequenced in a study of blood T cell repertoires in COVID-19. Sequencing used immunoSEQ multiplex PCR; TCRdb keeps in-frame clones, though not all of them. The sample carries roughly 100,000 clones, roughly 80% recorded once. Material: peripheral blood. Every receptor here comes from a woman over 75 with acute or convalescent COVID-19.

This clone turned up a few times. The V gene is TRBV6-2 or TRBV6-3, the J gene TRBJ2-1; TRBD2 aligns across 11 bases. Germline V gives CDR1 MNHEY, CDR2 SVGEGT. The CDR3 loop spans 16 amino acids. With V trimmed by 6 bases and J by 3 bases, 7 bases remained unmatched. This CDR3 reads CASSPLGTSGYNEQFF. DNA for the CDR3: TGTGCCAGCAGCCCCCTCGGGACTAGCGGCTACAATGAGCAGTTCTTC.

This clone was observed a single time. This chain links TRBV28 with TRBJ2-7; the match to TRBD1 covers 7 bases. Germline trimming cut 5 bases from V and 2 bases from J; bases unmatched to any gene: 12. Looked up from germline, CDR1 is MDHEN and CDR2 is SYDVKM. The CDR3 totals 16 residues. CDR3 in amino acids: CASSPQDRLGAYEQYF. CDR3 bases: TGTGCCAGCAGTCCCCAGGACAGGCTGGGCGCCTACGAGCAGTACTTC.

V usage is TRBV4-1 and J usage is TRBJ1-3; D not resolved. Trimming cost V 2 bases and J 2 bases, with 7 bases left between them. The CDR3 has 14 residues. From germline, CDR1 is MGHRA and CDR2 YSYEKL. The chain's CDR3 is CASSQWTAGNTIYF. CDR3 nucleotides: TGCGCCAGCAGCCAATGGACTGCTGGAAACACCATATATTTT.

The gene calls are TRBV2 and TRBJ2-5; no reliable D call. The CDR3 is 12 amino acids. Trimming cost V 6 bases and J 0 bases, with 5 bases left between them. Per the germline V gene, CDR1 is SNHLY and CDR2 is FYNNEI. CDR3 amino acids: CASSQDQETQYF. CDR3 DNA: TGTGCCAGCAGCCAGGACCAAGAGACCCAGTACTTC.

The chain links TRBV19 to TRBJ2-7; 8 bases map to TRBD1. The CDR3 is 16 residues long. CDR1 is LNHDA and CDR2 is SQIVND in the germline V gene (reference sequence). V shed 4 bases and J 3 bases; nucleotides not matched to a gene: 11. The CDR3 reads CASSTTRTGNNYEQYF. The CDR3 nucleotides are TGTGCCAGTAGTACAACCAGGACAGGGAACAACTACGAGCAGTACTTC.

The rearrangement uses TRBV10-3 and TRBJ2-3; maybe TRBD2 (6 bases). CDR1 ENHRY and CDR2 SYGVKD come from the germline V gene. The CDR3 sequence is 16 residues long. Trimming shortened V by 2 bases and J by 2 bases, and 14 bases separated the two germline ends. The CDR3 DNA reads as TGTGCCATCAGTGAGCGAATGGGCGGGACCACAGATACGCAGTATTTT. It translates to CAISERMGGTTDTQYF.

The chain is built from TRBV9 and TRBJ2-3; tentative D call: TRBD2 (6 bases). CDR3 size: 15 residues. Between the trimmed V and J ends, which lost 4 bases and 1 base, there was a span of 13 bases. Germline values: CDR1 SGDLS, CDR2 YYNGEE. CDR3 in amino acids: CASSPLGGGTDTQYF. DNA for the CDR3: TGTGCCAGCAGCCCTTTGGGGGGAGGCACAGATACGCAGTATTTT.

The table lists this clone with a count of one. The CDR3 here is CASNAGPDGETQYF. The CDR3 coding sequence is TGTGCCAGCAACGCGGGTCCCGACGGGGAGACCCAGTACTTC. The chain recombines TRBV6-5 with TRBJ2-5, with TRBD2 as a possible D gene (5 bases). This CDR3 is built from 14 residues. Trimming shortened V by 7 bases and J by 5 bases, and 17 bases separated the two germline ends. Germline V gene lookup returns CDR1 MNHEY and CDR2 SVGAGI.

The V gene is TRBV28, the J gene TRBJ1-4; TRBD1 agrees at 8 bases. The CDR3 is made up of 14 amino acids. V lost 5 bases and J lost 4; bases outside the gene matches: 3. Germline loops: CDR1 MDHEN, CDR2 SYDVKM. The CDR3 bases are TGTGCCAGCAGTGCAGGGGGCTTTAATGAAAAACTGTTTTTT. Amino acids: CASSAGGFNEKLFF. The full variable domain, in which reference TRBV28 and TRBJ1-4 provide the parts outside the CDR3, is DVKVTQSSRYLVKRTGEKVFLECVQDMDHENMFWYRQDPGLGLRLIYFSYDVKMKEKGDIPEGYSVSREKKERFSLILESASTNQTSMYLCASSAGGFNEKLFFGSGTQLSVL.

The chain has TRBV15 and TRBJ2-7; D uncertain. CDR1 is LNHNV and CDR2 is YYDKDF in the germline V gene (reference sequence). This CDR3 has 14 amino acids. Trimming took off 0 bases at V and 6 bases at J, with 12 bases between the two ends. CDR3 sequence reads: CATSRDLGSPEQYF. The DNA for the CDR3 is TGTGCCACCAGCAGAGATTTGGGCTCCCCCGAGCAGTACTTC.

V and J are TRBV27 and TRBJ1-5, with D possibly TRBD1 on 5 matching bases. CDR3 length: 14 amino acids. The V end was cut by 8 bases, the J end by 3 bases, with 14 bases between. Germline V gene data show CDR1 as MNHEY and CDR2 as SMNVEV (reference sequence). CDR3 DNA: TGTGCCAGCCGTCCCGGGGGTGTCAATCAGCCCCAGCATTTT. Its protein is CASRPGGVNQPQHF.

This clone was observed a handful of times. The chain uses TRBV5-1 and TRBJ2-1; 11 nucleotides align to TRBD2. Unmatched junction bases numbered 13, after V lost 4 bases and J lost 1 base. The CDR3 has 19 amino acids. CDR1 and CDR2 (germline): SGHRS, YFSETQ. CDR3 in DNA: TGCGCCAGCAGCAGAGGAAGTCTAGCGGGAGGACCGTCCTACAATGAGCAGTTCTTC. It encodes CASSRGSLAGGPSYNEQFF.

The CDR3 spells CASSVGDRSNQPQHF. CDR3 coding DNA: TGTGCCAGCAGCGTAGGGGACAGGAGCAATCAGCCCCAGCATTTT. The rearrangement links TRBV9 to TRBJ1-5; 8 positions match TRBD1. CDR1 and CDR2 (germline): SGDLS, YYNGEE. The CDR3 contains 15 residues. The trim removed 0 bases at V and 1 base at J, leaving 0 bases unmatched.

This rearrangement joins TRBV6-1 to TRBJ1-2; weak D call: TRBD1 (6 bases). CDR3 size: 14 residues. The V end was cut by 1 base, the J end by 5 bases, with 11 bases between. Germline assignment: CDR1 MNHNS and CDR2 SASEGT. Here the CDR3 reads CASSEGSGDYGYTF. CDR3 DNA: TGTGCCAGCAGTGAAGGTTCAGGGGATTATGGCTACACCTTC.

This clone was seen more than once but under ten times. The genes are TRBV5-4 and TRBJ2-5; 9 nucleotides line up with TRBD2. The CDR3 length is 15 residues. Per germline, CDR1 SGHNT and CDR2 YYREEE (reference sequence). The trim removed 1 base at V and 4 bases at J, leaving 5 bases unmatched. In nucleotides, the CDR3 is TGTGCCAGCAGCTTGAGGCTAGCGGGAAGAGAGACCCAGTACTTC. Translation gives CASSLRLAGRETQYF.

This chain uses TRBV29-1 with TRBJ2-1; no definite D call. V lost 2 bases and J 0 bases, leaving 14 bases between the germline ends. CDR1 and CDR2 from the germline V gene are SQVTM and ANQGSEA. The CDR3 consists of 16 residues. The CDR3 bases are TGCAGCGTTGAAATGTTACGCGGAAGCTCCTACAATGAGCAGTTCTTC. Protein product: CSVEMLRGSSYNEQFF.

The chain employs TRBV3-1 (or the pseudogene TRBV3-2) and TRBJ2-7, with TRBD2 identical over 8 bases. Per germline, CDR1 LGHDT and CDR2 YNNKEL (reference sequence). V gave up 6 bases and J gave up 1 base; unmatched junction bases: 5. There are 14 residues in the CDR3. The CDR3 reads CASRDSGASYEQYF. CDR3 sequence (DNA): TGTGCCAGCAGGGATAGCGGGGCTTCCTACGAGCAGTACTTC.

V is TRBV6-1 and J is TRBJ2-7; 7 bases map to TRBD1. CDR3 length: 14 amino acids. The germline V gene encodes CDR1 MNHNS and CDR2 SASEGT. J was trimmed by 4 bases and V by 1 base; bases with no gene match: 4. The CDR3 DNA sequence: TGTGCCAGCAGTGAAGAAGGGACAGAGTACGAGCAGTACGTC. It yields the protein CASSEEGTEYEQYV.

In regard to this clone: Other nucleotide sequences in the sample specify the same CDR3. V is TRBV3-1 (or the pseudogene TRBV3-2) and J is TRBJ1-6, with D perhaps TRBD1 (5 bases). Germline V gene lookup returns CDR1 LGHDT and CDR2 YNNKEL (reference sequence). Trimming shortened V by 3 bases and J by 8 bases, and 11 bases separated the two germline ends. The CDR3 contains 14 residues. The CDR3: CASSQGRGYSPLHF. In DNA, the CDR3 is TGTGCCAGCAGCCAGGGGAGGGGATATTCACCCCTCCACTTT.

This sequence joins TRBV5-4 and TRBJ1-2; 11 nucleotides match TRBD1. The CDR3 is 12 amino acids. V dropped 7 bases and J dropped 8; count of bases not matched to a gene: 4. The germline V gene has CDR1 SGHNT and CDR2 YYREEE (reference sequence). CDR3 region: CASGQGAKGYTF. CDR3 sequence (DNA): TGTGCCAGCGGACAGGGGGCGAAAGGCTACACCTTC. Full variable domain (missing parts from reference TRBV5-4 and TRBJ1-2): ETGVTQSPTHLIKTRGQQVTLRCSSQSGHNTVSWYQQALGQGPQFIFQYYREEENGRGNFPPRFSGLQFPNYSSELNVNALELDDSALYLCASGQGAKGYTFGSGTRLTVV.

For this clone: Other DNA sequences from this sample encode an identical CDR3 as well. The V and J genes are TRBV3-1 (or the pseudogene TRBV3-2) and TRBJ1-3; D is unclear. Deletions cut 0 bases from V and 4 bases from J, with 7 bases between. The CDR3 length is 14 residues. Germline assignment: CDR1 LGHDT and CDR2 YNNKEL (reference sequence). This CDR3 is CASSQEGRGNTIYF. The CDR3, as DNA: TGTGCCAGCAGCCAAGAAGGCAGGGGAAACACCATATATTTT.

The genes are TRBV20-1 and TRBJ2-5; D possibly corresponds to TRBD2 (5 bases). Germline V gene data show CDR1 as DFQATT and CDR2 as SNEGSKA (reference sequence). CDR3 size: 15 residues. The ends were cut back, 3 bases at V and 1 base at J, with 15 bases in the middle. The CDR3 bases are TGCAGTGCTAGTGAGGACTCCCATACCCAAGAGACCCAGTACTTC. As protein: CSASEDSHTQETQYF.

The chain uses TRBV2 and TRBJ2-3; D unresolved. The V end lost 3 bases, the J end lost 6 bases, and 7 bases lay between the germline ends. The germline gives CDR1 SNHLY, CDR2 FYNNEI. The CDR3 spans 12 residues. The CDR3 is CASSEYSDTQYF. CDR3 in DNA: TGTGCCAGCAGTGAGTATTCGGATACGCAGTATTTT.